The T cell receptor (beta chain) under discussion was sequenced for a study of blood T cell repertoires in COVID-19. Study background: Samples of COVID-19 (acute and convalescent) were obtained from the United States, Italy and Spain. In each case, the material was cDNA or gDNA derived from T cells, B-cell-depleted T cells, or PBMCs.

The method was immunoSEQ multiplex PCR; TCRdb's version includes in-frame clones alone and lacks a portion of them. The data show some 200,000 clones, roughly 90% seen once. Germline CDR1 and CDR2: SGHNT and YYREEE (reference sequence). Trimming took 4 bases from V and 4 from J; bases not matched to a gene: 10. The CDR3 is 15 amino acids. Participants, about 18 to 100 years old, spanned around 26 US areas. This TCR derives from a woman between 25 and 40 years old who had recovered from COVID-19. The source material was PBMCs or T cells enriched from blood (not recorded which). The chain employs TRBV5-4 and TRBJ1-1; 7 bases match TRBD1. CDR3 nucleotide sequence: TGTGCCAGCAGCGATCCGACAGGGACAATCACTGAAGCTTTCTTT. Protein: CASSDPTGTITEAFF.